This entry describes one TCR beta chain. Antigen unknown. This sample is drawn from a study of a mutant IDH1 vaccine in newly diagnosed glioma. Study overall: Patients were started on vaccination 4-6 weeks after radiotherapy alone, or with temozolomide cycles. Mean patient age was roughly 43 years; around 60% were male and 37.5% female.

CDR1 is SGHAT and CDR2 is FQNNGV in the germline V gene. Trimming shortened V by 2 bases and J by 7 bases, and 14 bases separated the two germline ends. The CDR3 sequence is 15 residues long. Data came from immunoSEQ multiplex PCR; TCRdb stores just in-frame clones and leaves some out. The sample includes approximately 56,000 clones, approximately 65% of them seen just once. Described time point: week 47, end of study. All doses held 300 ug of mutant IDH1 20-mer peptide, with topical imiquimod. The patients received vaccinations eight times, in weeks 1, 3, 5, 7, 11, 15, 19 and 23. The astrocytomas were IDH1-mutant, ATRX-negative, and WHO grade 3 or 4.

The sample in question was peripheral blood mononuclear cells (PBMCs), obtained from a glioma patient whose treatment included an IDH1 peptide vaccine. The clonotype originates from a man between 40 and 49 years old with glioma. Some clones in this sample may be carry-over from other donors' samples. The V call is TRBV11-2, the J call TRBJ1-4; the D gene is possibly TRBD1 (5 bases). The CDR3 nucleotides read TGTGCCAGCAGCTTACAGGGCGGACGGGCTGAAAAACTGTTTTTT. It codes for CASSLQGGRAEKLFF.